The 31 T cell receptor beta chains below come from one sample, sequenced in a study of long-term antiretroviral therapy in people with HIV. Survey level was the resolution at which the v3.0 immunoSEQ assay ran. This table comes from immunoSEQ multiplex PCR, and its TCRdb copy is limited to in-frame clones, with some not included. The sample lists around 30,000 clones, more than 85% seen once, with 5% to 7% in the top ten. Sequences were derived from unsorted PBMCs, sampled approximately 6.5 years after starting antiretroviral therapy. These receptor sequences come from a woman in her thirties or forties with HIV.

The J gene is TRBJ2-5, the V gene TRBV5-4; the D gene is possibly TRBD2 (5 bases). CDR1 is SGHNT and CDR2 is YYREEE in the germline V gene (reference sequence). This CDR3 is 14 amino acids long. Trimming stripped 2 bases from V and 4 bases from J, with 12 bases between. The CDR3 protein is CASSLGGGGETQYF. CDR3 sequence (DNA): TGTGCCAGCAGCTTAGGTGGAGGCGGAGAGACCCAGTACTTC.

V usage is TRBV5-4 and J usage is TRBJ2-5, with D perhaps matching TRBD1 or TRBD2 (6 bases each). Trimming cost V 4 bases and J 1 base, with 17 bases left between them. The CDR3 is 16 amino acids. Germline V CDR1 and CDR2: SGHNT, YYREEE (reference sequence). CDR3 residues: CASSPLRGRGQETQYF. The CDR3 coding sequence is TGTGCCAGCAGCCCCCTCCGGGGGCGGGGCCAAGAGACCCAGTACTTC.

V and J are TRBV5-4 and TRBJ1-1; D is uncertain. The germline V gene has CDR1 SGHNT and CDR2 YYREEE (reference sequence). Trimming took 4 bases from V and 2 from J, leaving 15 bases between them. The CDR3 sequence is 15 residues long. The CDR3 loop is CASSRTAEINTEAFF. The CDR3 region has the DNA TGTGCCAGCAGCCGAACGGCAGAGATCAACACTGAAGCTTTCTTT.

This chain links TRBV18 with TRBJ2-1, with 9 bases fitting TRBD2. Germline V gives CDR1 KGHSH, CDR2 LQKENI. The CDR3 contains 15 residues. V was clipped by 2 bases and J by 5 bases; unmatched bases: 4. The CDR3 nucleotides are TGTGCCAGCTCACCAAAGATAGCGGGGGACAATGAGCAGTTCTTC. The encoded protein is CASSPKIAGDNEQFF.

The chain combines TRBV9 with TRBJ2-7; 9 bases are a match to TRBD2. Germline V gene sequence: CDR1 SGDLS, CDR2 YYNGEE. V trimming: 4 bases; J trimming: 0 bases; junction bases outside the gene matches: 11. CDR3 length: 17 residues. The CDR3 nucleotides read TGTGCCAGCAGCCCCATCGCCGGCGGGGGGGCCTCCTACGAGCAGTACTTC. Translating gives CASSPIAGGGASYEQYF.

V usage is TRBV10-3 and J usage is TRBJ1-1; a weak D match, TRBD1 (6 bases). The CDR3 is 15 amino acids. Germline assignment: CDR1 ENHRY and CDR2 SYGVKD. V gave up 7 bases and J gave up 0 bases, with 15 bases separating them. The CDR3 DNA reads TGTGCCATCACCCCGGGGGGGCAGTTGAACACTGAAGCTTTCTTT. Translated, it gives CAITPGGQLNTEAFF.

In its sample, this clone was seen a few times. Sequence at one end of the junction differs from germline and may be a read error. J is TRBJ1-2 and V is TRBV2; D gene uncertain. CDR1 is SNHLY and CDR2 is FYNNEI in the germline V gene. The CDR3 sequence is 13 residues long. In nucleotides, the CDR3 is TGTGCCAGCAGTGAAGCAGATACATCCGAAAAACTCTTC. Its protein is CASSEADTSEKLF.

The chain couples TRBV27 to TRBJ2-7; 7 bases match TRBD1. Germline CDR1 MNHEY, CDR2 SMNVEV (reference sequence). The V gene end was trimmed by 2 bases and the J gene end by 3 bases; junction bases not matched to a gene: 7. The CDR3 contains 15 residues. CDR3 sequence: CASSLSRQGIYEQYF. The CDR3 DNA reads TGTGCCAGCAGTTTAAGCCGACAGGGAATCTACGAGCAGTACTTC.

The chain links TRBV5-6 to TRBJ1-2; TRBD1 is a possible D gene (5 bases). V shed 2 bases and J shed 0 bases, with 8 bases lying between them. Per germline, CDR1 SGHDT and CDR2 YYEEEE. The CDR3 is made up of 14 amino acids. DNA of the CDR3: TGTGCCAGCAGCTTAACAGGAGCTAACTATGGCTACACCTTC. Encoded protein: CASSLTGANYGYTF.

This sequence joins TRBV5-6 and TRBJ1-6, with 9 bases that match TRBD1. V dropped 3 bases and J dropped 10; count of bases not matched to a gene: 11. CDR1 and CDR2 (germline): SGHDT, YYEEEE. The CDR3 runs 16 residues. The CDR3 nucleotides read TGTGCCAGCAGCTACCTAAAGACAGGGGGAATATCACCCCTCCACTTT. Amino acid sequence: CASSYLKTGGISPLHF.

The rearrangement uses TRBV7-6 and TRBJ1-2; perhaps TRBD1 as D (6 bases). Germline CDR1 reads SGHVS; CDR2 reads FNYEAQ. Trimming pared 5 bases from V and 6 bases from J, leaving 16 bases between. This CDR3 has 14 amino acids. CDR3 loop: CASSAQQGGHGYTF. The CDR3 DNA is TGTGCCAGCAGCGCACAACAGGGTGGACATGGCTACACCTTC. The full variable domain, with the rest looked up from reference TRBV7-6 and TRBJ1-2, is GAGVSQSPRYKVTKRGQDVALRCDPISGHVSLYWYRQALGQGPEFLTYFNYEAQQDKSGLPNDRFSAERPEGSISTLTIQRTEQRDSAMYRCASSAQQGGHGYTFGSGTRLTVV.

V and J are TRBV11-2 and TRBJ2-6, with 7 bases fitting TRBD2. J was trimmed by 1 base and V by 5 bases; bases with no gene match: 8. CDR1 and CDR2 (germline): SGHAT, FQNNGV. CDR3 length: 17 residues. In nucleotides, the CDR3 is TGTGCCAGCAGCCACCCTAGCGGCCTATCTGGGGCCAACGTCCTGACTTTC. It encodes CASSHPSGLSGANVLTF.

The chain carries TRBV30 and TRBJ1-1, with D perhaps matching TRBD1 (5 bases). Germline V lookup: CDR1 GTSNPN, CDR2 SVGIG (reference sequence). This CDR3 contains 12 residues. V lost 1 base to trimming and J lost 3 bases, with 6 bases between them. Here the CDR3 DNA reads TGTGCCTGGAGTGGGGGACACACTGAAGCTTTCTTT. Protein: CAWSGGHTEAFF.

The CDR3 here is CASSQDRGRPEAFF. The CDR3 bases are TGCGCCAGCAGCCAAGATCGAGGACGTCCTGAAGCTTTCTTT. The chain carries TRBV4-3 and TRBJ1-1; D remains unclear. Germline V gene data show CDR1 as LGHNA and CDR2 as YSLEER. This CDR3 comprises 14 residues. Trimming took off 0 bases at V and 6 bases at J, with 11 bases between the two ends.

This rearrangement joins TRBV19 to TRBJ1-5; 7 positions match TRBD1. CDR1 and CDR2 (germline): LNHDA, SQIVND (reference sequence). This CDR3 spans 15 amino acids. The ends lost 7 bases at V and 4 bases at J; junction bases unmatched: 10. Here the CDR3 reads CASKAARGKNQPQHF. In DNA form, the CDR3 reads TGTGCCAGTAAAGCGGCCAGGGGGAAAAATCAGCCCCAGCATTTT.

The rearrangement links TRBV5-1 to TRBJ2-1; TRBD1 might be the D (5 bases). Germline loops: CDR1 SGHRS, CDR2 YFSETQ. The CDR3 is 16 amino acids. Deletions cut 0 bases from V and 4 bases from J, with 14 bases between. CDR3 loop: CASSLATGEGYNEQFF. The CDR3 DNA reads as TGCGCCAGCAGCTTGGCCACAGGTGAAGGTTACAATGAGCAGTTCTTC.

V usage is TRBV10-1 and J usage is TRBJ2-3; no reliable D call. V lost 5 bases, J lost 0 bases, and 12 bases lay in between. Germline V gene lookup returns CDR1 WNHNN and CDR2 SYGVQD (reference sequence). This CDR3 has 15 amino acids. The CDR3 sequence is CASSTGRSSTDTQYF. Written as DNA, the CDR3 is TGCGCCAGCAGTACTGGACGTTCTAGCACAGATACGCAGTATTTT.

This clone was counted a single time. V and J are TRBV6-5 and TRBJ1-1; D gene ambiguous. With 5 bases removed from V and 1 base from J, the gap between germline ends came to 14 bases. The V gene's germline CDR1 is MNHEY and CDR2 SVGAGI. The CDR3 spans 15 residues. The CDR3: CASSPSWTRNTEAFF. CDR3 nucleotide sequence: TGTGCCAGCAGTCCCTCATGGACCCGGAACACTGAAGCTTTCTTT.

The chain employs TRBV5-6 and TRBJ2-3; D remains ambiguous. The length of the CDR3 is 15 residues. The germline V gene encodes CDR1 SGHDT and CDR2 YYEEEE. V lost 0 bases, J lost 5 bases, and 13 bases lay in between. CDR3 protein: CASSLVPQGIDTQYF. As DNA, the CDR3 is TGTGCCAGCAGCTTGGTCCCCCAAGGGATAGATACGCAGTATTTT.

CDR3 loop: CASSRTQGGQVGYTF. Here the CDR3 DNA reads TGTGCCAGCAGCCGCACCCAGGGAGGGCAGGTTGGCTACACCTTC. This chain connects TRBV5-4 to TRBJ1-2, with a weak D call TRBD1 (5 bases). V gave up 4 bases and J gave up 7 bases, with 20 bases separating them. There are 15 residues in the CDR3. Germline V gene sequence: CDR1 SGHNT, CDR2 YYREEE (reference sequence). The full variable domain, its missing parts supplied by reference TRBV5-4 and TRBJ1-2, is ETGVTQSPTHLIKTRGQQVTLRCSSQSGHNTVSWYQQALGQGPQFIFQYYREEENGRGNFPPRFSGLQFPNYSSELNVNALELDDSALYLCASSRTQGGQVGYTFGSGTRLTVV.

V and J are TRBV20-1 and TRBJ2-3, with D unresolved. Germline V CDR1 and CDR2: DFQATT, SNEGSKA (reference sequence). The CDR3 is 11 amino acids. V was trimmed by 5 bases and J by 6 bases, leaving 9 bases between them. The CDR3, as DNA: TGCAGTGCTCTAAACGGGGATACGCAGTATTTT. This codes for CSALNGDTQYF.

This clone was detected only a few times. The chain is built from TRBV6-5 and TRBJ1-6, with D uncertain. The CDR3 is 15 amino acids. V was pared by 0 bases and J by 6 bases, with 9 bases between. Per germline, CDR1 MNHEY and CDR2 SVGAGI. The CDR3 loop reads CASSYSNSLNSPLHF. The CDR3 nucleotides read TGTGCCAGCAGTTACTCGAACAGCCTTAATTCACCCCTCCACTTT.

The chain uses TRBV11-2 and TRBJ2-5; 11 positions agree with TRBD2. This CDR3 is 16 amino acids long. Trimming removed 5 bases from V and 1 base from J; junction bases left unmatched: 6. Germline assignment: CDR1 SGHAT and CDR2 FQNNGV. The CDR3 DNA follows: TGTGCCAGCAGCCCTGGTAGCGGGGGGGTCCAAGAGACCCAGTACTTC. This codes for CASSPGSGGVQETQYF.

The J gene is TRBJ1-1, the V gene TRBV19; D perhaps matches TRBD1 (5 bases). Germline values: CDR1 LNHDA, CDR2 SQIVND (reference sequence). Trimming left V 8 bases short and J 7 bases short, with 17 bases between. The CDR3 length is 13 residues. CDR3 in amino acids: CASRKGGVNEAFF. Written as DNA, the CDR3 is TGTGCCAGTCGAAAGGGAGGGGTCAATGAAGCTTTCTTT. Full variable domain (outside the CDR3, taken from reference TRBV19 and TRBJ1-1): DGGITQSPKYLFRKEGQNVTLSCEQNLNHDAMYWYRQDPGQGLRLIYYSQIVNDFQKGDIAEGYSVSREKKESFPLTVTSAQKNPTAFYLCASRKGGVNEAFFGQGTRLTVV.

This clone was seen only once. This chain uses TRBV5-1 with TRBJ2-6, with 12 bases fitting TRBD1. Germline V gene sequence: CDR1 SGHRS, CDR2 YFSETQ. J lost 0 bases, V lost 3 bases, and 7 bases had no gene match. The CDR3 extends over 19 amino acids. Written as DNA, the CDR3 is TGCGCCAGCAGCTCGGGGACAGGGGGCCTGAGCTCTGGGGCCAACGTCCTGACTTTC. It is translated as CASSSGTGGLSSGANVLTF.

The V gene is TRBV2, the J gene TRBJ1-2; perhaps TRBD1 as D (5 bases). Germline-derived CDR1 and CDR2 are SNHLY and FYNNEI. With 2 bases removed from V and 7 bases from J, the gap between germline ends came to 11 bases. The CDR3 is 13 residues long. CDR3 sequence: CASSESSGSGYTF. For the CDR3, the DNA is TGTGCCAGCAGTGAATCGTCAGGGAGTGGCTACACCTTC.

As DNA, the CDR3 is TGTGCCAGCAGCTTAGGCCTCGGGGAGACCCAGTACTTC. Its protein product is CASSLGLGETQYF. V and J are TRBV11-2 and TRBJ2-5; D is unresolved. Germline V gene lookup returns CDR1 SGHAT and CDR2 FQNNGV. This CDR3 spans 13 amino acids. V lost 1 base and J lost 5, with 8 bases in between.

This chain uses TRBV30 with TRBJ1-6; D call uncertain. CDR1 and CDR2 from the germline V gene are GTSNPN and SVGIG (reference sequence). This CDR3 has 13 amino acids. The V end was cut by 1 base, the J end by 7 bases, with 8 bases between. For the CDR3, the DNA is TGTGCCTGGAGTGCGGACCTCAATTCACCCCTCCACTTT. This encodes CAWSADLNSPLHF. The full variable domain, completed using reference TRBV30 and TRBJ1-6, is SQTIHQWPATLVQPVGSPLSLECTVEGTSNPNLYWYRQAAGRGLQLLFYSVGIGQISSEVPQNLSASRPQDRQFILSSKKLLLSDSGFYLCAWSADLNSPLHFGNGTRLTVT.

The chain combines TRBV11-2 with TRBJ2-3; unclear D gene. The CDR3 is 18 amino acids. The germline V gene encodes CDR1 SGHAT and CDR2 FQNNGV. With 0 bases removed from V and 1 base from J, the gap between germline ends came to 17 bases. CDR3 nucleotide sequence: TGTGCCAGCAGCTTAGATCCTCGCGCCAGCCTCGGCACAGATACGCAGTATTTT. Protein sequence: CASSLDPRASLGTDTQYF.

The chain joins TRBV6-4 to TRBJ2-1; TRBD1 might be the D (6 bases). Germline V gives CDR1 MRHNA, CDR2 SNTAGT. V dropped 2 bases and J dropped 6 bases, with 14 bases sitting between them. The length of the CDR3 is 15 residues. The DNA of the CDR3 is TGTGCCAGCAGTGACCTCATGGACAGCGGCAATGAGCAGTTCTTC. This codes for CASSDLMDSGNEQFF.

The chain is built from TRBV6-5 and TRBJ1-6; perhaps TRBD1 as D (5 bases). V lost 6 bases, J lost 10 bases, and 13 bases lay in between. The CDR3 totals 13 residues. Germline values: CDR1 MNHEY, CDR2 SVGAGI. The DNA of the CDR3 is TGTGCCAGCAGCTCACAGGCCCGGTCACCCCTCCACTTT. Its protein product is CASSSQARSPLHF.